This is a list of T cell receptor beta chains from one sample in a study of T-cell reconstitution after alpha-beta-depleted transplantation in children. TCRdb re-called the PCR reads through MiXCR, storing one row per CDR3 protein. Of about 420,000 distinct CDR3 sequences detected, around 15% appear once; the ten largest clones hold about 32%. The material sequenced was PBMCs, mostly from graft donor cells, taken 360 days after TCRalphabeta/CD19-depleted stem cell transplant. All receptors come from a boy less than two years old who had a stem cell transplant for Wiskott-Aldrich syndrome, so the T cells may come from the graft donor. CDR3s include the opening cysteine and the closing phenylalanine or tryptophan. The D gene is left open where the match is weak. Part of the rows lack a size; the others show once, few, many or a class for expanded clones.

j_gene: TRBJ2-2; v_gene: TRBV15; d_gene: NA; abundance: NA; CDR3aa: CATSRPPTWVDSGELFF; CDR3nt: TGTGCCACCAGCAGACCCCCGACTTGGGTAGATAGCGGGGAGCTGTTTTTT
j_gene: TRBJ2-2; v_gene: TRBV5-6; d_gene: TRBD2; abundance: NA; CDR3aa: CASSLAGRDTGELFF; CDR3nt: TGTGCCAGCAGCTTGGCAGGGAGGGACACCGGGGAGCTGTTTTTT
j_gene: TRBJ2-3; v_gene: TRBV12-3/TRBV12-4; d_gene: NA; abundance: few; CDR3aa: CASSLALTSTDTQYF; CDR3nt: TGTGCCAGCAGTTTAGCCCTTACTAGCACAGATACGCAGTATTTT
j_gene: TRBJ2-3; v_gene: TRBV18; d_gene: NA; abundance: few; CDR3aa: CASSPMDTQYF; CDR3nt: TGTGCCAGCTCACCTATGGATACGCAGTATTTT
j_gene: TRBJ1-3; v_gene: TRBV2; d_gene: TRBD1; abundance: few; CDR3aa: CASSAGQGNTIYF; CDR3nt: TGTGCCAGCAGTGCGGGACAGGGAAACACCATATATTTT
j_gene: TRBJ2-1; v_gene: TRBV5-5; d_gene: NA; abundance: few; CDR3aa: CASIRGGFSYNEQFF; CDR3nt: TGTGCCAGCATCAGGGGGGGATTCTCCTACAATGAGCAGTTCTTC
j_gene: TRBJ1-5; v_gene: TRBV24-1; d_gene: NA; abundance: NA; CDR3aa: CATSAGPYFQPQHF; CDR3nt: TGTGCCACCAGTGCGGGACCGTATTTTCAGCCCCAGCATTTT
j_gene: TRBJ2-5; v_gene: TRBV18; d_gene: NA; abundance: once; CDR3aa: CASSQKKETQYF; CDR3nt: TGTGCCAGCTCACAAAAAAAAGAGACCCAGTACTTC
j_gene: TRBJ1-5; v_gene: TRBV20-1; d_gene: NA; abundance: few; CDR3aa: CSARVPAGGMGNQPQHF; CDR3nt: TGCAGTGCTAGAGTCCCCGCGGGGGGTATGGGCAATCAGCCCCAGCATTTT
j_gene: TRBJ2-7; v_gene: TRBV7-9; d_gene: TRBD2; abundance: NA; CDR3aa: CASSLALTSGRADEQYF; CDR3nt: TGTGCCAGCAGCTTAGCCCTAACTAGCGGGAGGGCCGACGAGCAGTACTTC
j_gene: TRBJ2-7; v_gene: TRBV7-2; d_gene: TRBD2; abundance: NA; CDR3aa: CASSLGGTSGAYEQYF; CDR3nt: TGTGCCAGCAGCTTAGGGGGGACTAGCGGGGCCTACGAGCAGTACTTC
j_gene: TRBJ2-1; v_gene: TRBV10-3; d_gene: TRBD2; abundance: few; CDR3aa: CAISALAGHNEQFF; CDR3nt: TGTGCCATCAGTGCACTAGCGGGACACAATGAGCAGTTCTTC
j_gene: TRBJ2-7; v_gene: TRBV6-2/TRBV6-3; d_gene: NA; abundance: NA; CDR3aa: CASTSADITRDEQYF; CDR3nt: TGTGCCAGCACCTCGGCCGACATTACAAGGGACGAGCAGTACTTC
j_gene: TRBJ2-3; v_gene: TRBV3-1; d_gene: NA; abundance: few; CDR3aa: CASSQGISVSTDTQYF; CDR3nt: TGTGCCAGCAGCCAAGGGATCAGCGTTAGCACAGATACGCAGTATTTT
j_gene: TRBJ2-4; v_gene: TRBV6-2/TRBV6-3; d_gene: NA; abundance: NA; CDR3aa: CASGTGSKNIQYF; CDR3nt: TGTGCCAGTGGGACTGGTTCCAAAAACATTCAGTACTTC
j_gene: TRBJ2-7; v_gene: TRBV27; d_gene: NA; abundance: NA; CDR3aa: CASSLMPSYEQYF; CDR3nt: TGTGCCAGCAGCCTTATGCCCTCCTACGAGCAGTACTTC
j_gene: TRBJ1-5; v_gene: TRBV28; d_gene: NA; abundance: NA; CDR3aa: CASSLRVQPQHF; CDR3nt: TGTGCCAGCAGTTTGCGGGTCCAGCCCCAGCATTTT
j_gene: TRBJ2-3; v_gene: TRBV10-3; d_gene: NA; abundance: few; CDR3aa: CAISLEGSSTDTQYF; CDR3nt: TGTGCCATCAGTCTAGAGGGATCTAGCACAGATACGCAGTATTTT
j_gene: TRBJ2-7; v_gene: TRBV7-6; d_gene: TRBD1; abundance: few; CDR3aa: CASSPRQGGRYEQYF; CDR3nt: TGTGCCAGCAGCCCCAGACAGGGTGGAAGGTACGAGCAGTACTTC
j_gene: TRBJ2-1; v_gene: TRBV15; d_gene: NA; abundance: few; CDR3aa: CATSRVGEQFF; CDR3nt: TGTGCCACCAGCAGAGTGGGTGAGCAGTTCTTC
j_gene: TRBJ2-4; v_gene: TRBV5-1; d_gene: NA; abundance: few; CDR3aa: CASSVGPPRGDIQYF; CDR3nt: TGCGCCAGCAGCGTCGGCCCGCCAAGAGGGGACATTCAGTACTTC
j_gene: TRBJ2-7; v_gene: TRBV18; d_gene: NA; abundance: NA; CDR3aa: CASGPGHRIEQYF; CDR3nt: TGTGCCAGCGGACCGGGTCACCGGATCGAGCAGTACTTC
j_gene: TRBJ2-7; v_gene: TRBV7-9; d_gene: NA; abundance: NA; CDR3aa: CASSPTGRTPYEQYF; CDR3nt: TGTGCCAGCAGCCCGACAGGACGCACTCCCTACGAGCAGTACTTC
j_gene: TRBJ2-3; v_gene: TRBV4-1; d_gene: TRBD2; abundance: few; CDR3aa: CASRLGTSGGAMPTDTQYF; CDR3nt: TGCGCCAGCAGACTCGGGACTAGCGGGGGGGCCATGCCGACAGATACGCAGTATTTT
j_gene: TRBJ1-6; v_gene: TRBV6-2/TRBV6-3; d_gene: NA; abundance: NA; CDR3aa: CASSTARGSPLHF; CDR3nt: TGTGCCAGCAGTACCGCGAGGGGTTCACCCCTCCACTTT
j_gene: TRBJ2-1; v_gene: TRBV12-3/TRBV12-4; d_gene: NA; abundance: NA; CDR3aa: CASSLRGVADNEQFF; CDR3nt: TGTGCCAGCAGTTTAAGGGGGGTAGCCGACAATGAGCAGTTCTTC
j_gene: TRBJ2-3; v_gene: TRBV10-3; d_gene: TRBD2; abundance: many; CDR3aa: CAISELRGGAGTDTQYF; CDR3nt: TGTGCCATCAGTGAACTCCGCGGGGGGGCAGGCACAGATACGCAGTATTTT
j_gene: TRBJ2-1; v_gene: TRBV15; d_gene: NA; abundance: few; CDR3aa: CATSRTRGSSYNEQFF; CDR3nt: TGTGCCACCAGCAGGACCAGGGGAAGCTCCTACAATGAGCAGTTCTTC
j_gene: TRBJ1-5; v_gene: TRBV20-1; d_gene: TRBD1; abundance: NA; CDR3aa: CSARGRPGQGRGNQPQHF; CDR3nt: TGCAGTGCTAGAGGCAGACCGGGACAGGGAAGAGGCAATCAGCCCCAGCATTTT
j_gene: TRBJ2-7; v_gene: TRBV12-3/TRBV12-4; d_gene: NA; abundance: NA; CDR3aa: CASSLKVGGEQYF; CDR3nt: TGTGCCAGCAGTTTAAAGGTTGGGGGCGAGCAGTACTTC
j_gene: TRBJ2-2; v_gene: TRBV3-1; d_gene: TRBD2; abundance: NA; CDR3aa: CASSQALAGARTGELFF; CDR3nt: TGTGCCAGCAGCCAAGCGCTAGCGGGAGCACGGACCGGGGAGCTGTTTTTT
j_gene: TRBJ2-7; v_gene: TRBV20-1; d_gene: NA; abundance: NA; CDR3aa: CSARDRRGRAEQYF; CDR3nt: TGCAGTGCTAGAGATCGGAGAGGGCGAGCCGAGCAGTACTTC
j_gene: TRBJ2-6; v_gene: TRBV29-1; d_gene: NA; abundance: NA; CDR3aa: CSVQGGLEGANVLTF; CDR3nt: TGCAGCGTTCAGGGGGGTTTGGAGGGGGCCAACGTCCTGACTTTC
j_gene: TRBJ2-1; v_gene: TRBV25-1; d_gene: TRBD2; abundance: NA; CDR3aa: CASSGRLAGGPFYSSYNEQFF; CDR3nt: TGTGCCAGCAGTGGACGACTAGCGGGGGGCCCTTTTTACAGCTCCTACAATGAGCAGTTCTTC
j_gene: TRBJ2-2; v_gene: TRBV18; d_gene: NA; abundance: NA; CDR3aa: CASSLGGASNTGELFF; CDR3nt: TGTGCCAGCTCACTGGGGGGCGCATCGAACACCGGGGAGCTGTTTTTT
j_gene: TRBJ1-6; v_gene: TRBV4-1; d_gene: TRBD1; abundance: few; CDR3aa: CASSLWDRDSPLHF; CDR3nt: TGCGCCAGCAGCCTTTGGGACAGGGATTCACCCCTCCACTTT
j_gene: TRBJ2-1; v_gene: TRBV2; d_gene: TRBD2; abundance: NA; CDR3aa: CATQPLAGGRNEQFF; CDR3nt: TGTGCAACGCAGCCCCTAGCGGGGGGGCGCAATGAGCAGTTCTTC
j_gene: TRBJ2-2; v_gene: TRBV29-1; d_gene: NA; abundance: few; CDR3aa: CSVELRVANTGELFF; CDR3nt: TGCAGCGTTGAGCTCAGGGTGGCGAACACTGGGGAGCTGTTTTTT
j_gene: TRBJ2-5; v_gene: TRBV10-2; d_gene: NA; abundance: NA; CDR3aa: CASRQGKVYRETQYF; CDR3nt: TGCGCCAGCAGGCAGGGGAAGGTGTACCGAGAGACCCAGTACTTC
j_gene: TRBJ2-1; v_gene: TRBV7-9; d_gene: TRBD1; abundance: NA; CDR3aa: CVSSMTGASYNEQFF; CDR3nt: TGTGTCAGCAGCATGACAGGGGCTTCCTACAATGAGCAGTTCTTC
j_gene: TRBJ2-4; v_gene: TRBV12-3/TRBV12-4; d_gene: NA; abundance: few; CDR3aa: CASSRFRYSGHDIQYF; CDR3nt: TGTGCCAGCAGCCGATTTAGGTATTCGGGACATGACATTCAGTACTTC
j_gene: TRBJ2-5; v_gene: TRBV2; d_gene: NA; abundance: few; CDR3aa: CASRRLAVQETQYF; CDR3nt: TGTGCCAGCAGACGGCTGGCGGTACAAGAGACCCAGTACTTC
j_gene: TRBJ2-7; v_gene: TRBV6-5; d_gene: TRBD1; abundance: many; CDR3aa: CASSYSDRTANYEQYF; CDR3nt: TGTGCCAGCAGTTACTCGGACAGGACTGCGAACTACGAGCAGTACTTC
j_gene: TRBJ2-2; v_gene: TRBV29-1; d_gene: NA; abundance: few; CDR3aa: CSGQVGVFTGELFF; CDR3nt: TGCAGCGGCCAAGTCGGGGTTTTCACCGGGGAGCTGTTTTTT
j_gene: TRBJ2-1; v_gene: TRBV11-2; d_gene: NA; abundance: many; CDR3aa: CASTLSRGGEQFF; CDR3nt: TGTGCCAGCACCCTTAGTAGGGGCGGTGAGCAGTTCTTC
j_gene: TRBJ2-7; v_gene: TRBV7-2; d_gene: TRBD1; abundance: few; CDR3aa: CASSFGTVSSYEQYF; CDR3nt: TGTGCCAGCAGCTTCGGGACAGTGAGCTCCTACGAGCAGTACTTC
j_gene: TRBJ2-3; v_gene: TRBV7-2; d_gene: NA; abundance: few; CDR3aa: CASSLEASTDTQYF; CDR3nt: TGTGCCAGCAGCTTAGAGGCTAGCACAGATACGCAGTATTTT
j_gene: TRBJ2-7; v_gene: TRBV2; d_gene: NA; abundance: many; CDR3aa: CASSERVYEQYF; CDR3nt: TGTGCCAGCAGTGAACGGGTCTACGAGCAGTACTTC
j_gene: TRBJ2-5; v_gene: TRBV6-5; d_gene: NA; abundance: few; CDR3aa: CASSYNRQGGPETQYF; CDR3nt: TGTGCCAGCAGTTACAATCGGCAGGGAGGTCCAGAGACCCAGTACTTC
j_gene: TRBJ2-1; v_gene: TRBV27; d_gene: NA; abundance: NA; CDR3aa: CASSLRGPVSYNEQFF; CDR3nt: TGTGCCAGCAGTCTGAGAGGGCCAGTATCCTACAATGAGCAGTTCTTC
j_gene: TRBJ2-5; v_gene: TRBV7-2; d_gene: TRBD1; abundance: NA; CDR3aa: CASRETGGELETQYF; CDR3nt: TGTGCCAGCAGAGAAACAGGGGGCGAATTGGAGACCCAGTACTTC
j_gene: TRBJ2-5; v_gene: TRBV7-9; d_gene: NA; abundance: NA; CDR3aa: CASSLAWGEQETQYF; CDR3nt: TGTGCCAGCAGCTTAGCGTGGGGAGAGCAAGAGACCCAGTACTTC
j_gene: TRBJ2-1; v_gene: TRBV4-1; d_gene: TRBD2; abundance: once; CDR3aa: CASSQVGVSSGWGGASLNEQFF; CDR3nt: TGCGCCAGCAGCCAAGTTGGGGTGTCTAGCGGGTGGGGAGGAGCTAGCCTGAATGAGCAGTTCTTC
j_gene: TRBJ1-2; v_gene: TRBV7-2; d_gene: TRBD1; abundance: few; CDR3aa: CASSALGGDSSGYTF; CDR3nt: TGTGCCAGCAGCGCCCTAGGGGGGGACAGCTCGGGCTACACCTTC